The 2 T cell receptor beta chains below were found in one sample sequenced in a study of blood T cell repertoires in COVID-19. Measured with immunoSEQ multiplex PCR; TCRdb has only the in-frame clones, and not every one. The table lists over 450,000 clones, about 88% of them singletons. The specimen was peripheral blood. The receptors stem from a woman between 45 and 60 years old with COVID-19, enrolled during active disease.

This clone was detected once. The sample holds other DNA sequences that translate to the same CDR3. The V gene is TRBV19, the J gene TRBJ2-7; 10 bases align to TRBD1. The CDR3 runs to 14 residues. The J segment lost 4 bases and the V segment lost 4 bases, leaving 4 bases of the junction unmatched. Per the germline V gene, CDR1 is LNHDA and CDR2 is SQIVND (reference sequence). DNA of the CDR3: TGTGCCAGTAGTAAAGACAGGGGGCGGTACGAGCAGTACTTC. Translated: CASSKDRGRYEQYF. The full variable domain, in which reference TRBV19 and TRBJ2-7 provide the parts outside the CDR3, is DGGITQSPKYLFRKEGQNVTLSCEQNLNHDAMYWYRQDPGQGLRLIYYSQIVNDFQKGDIAEGYSVSREKKESFPLTVTSAQKNPTAFYLCASSKDRGRYEQYFGPGTRLTVT.

The rearrangement joins TRBV3-1 (or the pseudogene TRBV3-2) to TRBJ1-2; D gene ambiguous. Per germline, CDR1 LGHDT and CDR2 YNNKEL (reference sequence). The CDR3 runs to 14 residues. V shed 2 bases and J shed 8 bases, with 15 bases lying between them. CDR3 DNA sequence: TGTGCCAGCAGCCAATATTCAGGAATCTTGGGCTACACCTTC. As protein: CASSQYSGILGYTF.